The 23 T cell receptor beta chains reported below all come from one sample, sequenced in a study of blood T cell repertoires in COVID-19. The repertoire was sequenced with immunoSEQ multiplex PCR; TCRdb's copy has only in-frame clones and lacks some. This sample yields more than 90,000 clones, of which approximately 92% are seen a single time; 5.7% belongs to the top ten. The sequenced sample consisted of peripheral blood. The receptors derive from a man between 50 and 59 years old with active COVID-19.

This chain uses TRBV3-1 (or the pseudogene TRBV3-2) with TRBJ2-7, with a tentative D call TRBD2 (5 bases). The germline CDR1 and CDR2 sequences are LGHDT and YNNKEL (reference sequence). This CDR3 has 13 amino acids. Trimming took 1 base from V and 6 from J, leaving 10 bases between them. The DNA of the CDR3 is TGTGCCAGCAGCCAAGTTGGAGGCGGCGAGCAGTACTTC. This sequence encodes CASSQVGGGEQYF.

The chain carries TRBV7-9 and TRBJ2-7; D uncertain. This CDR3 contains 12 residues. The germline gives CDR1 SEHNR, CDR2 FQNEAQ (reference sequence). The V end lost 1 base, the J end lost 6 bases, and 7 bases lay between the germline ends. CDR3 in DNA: TGTGCCAGCAGCTTAGGCGCAAGCGAGCAGTACTTC. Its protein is CASSLGASEQYF.

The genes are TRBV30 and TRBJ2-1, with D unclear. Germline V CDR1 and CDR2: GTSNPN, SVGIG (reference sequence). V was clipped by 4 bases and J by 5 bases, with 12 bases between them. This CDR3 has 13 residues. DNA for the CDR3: TGTGCCTGGATGGCCGGGTGGAACAATGAGCAGTTCTTC. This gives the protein CAWMAGWNNEQFF.

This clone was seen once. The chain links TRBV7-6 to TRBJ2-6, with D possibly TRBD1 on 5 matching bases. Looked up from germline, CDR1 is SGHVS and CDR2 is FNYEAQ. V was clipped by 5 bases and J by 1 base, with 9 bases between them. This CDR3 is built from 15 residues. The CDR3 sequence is CASSVTGSGANVLTF. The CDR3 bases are TGTGCCAGCAGCGTAACAGGTTCTGGGGCCAACGTCCTGACTTTC.

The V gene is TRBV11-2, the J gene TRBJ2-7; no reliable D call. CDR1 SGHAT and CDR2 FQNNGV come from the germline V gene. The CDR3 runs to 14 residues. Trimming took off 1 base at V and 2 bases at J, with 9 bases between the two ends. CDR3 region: CASSLAGLAYEQYF. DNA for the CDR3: TGTGCCAGCAGCTTAGCCGGGTTGGCCTACGAGCAGTACTTC.

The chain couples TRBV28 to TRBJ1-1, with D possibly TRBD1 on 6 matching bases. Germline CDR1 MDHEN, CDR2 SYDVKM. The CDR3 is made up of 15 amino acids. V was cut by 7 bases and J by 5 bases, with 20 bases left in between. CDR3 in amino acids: CASIPGDRQRTEAFF. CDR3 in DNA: TGTGCCAGCATTCCAGGTGACAGGCAGAGAACTGAAGCTTTCTTT.

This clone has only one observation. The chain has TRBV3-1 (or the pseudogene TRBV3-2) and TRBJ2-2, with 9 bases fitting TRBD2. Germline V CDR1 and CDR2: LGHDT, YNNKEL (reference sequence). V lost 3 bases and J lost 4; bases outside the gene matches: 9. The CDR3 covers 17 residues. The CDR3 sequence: CASSHGLAGTLTGELFF. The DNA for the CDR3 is TGTGCCAGCAGCCATGGGCTAGCGGGGACCCTCACCGGGGAGCTGTTTTTT.

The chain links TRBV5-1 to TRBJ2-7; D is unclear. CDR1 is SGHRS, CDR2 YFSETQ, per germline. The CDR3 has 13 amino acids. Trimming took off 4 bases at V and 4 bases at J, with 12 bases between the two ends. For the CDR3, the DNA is TGCGCCAGCAGCACCGCTGGGCAGTACGAGCAGTACTTC. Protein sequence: CASSTAGQYEQYF.

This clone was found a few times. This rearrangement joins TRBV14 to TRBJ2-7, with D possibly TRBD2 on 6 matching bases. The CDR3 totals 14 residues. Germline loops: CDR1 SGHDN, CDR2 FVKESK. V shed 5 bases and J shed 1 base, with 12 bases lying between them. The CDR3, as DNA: TGTGCCAGCAGCTTACGGAGGGTGTCCTACGAGCAGTACTTC. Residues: CASSLRRVSYEQYF.

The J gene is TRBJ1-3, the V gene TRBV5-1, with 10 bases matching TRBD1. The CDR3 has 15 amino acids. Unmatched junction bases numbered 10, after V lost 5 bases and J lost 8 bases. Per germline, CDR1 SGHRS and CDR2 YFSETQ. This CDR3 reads CASSPGTGVLHTIYF. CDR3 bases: TGCGCCAGCAGTCCCGGGACAGGGGTTCTACACACCATATATTTT.

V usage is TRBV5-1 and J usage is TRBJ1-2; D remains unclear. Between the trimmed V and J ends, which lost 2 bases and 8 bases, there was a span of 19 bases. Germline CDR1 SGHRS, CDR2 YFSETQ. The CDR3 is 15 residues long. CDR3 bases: TGCGCCAGCAGCTTCTCTAGCGGGAGAGAGGAAGGCTACACCTTC. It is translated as CASSFSSGREEGYTF.

The CDR3 DNA follows: TGTGCCAGCGGAGTCGTAACGGACAGTAGCAATCAGCCCCAGCATTTT. Translating it yields CASGVVTDSSNQPQHF. The chain combines TRBV28 with TRBJ1-5; weak D call: TRBD1 (6 bases). The CDR3 length is 16 residues. Germline CDR1 and CDR2: MDHEN and SYDVKM. V lost 8 bases to trimming and J lost 0 bases, with 17 bases between them.

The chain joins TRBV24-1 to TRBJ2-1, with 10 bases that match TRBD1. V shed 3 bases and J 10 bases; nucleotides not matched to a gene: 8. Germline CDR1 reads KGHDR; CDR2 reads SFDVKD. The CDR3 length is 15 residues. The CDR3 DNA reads TGTGCCACCAGTGATCCGGGACAGGGGAGGTTAGAGCAGTTCTTC. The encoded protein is CATSDPGQGRLEQFF.

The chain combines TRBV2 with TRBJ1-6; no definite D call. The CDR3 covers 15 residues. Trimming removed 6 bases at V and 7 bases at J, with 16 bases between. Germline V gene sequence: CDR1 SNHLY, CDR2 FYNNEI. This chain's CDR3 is CASRTEDPPNSPLHF. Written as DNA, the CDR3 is TGTGCCAGCAGAACGGAGGATCCGCCCAATTCACCCCTCCACTTT. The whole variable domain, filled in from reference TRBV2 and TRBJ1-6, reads EPEVTQTPSHQVTQMGQEVILRCVPISNHLYFYWYRQILGQKVEFLVSFYNNEISEKSEIFDDQFSVERPDGSNFTLKIRSTKLEDSAMYFCASRTEDPPNSPLHFGNGTRLTVT.

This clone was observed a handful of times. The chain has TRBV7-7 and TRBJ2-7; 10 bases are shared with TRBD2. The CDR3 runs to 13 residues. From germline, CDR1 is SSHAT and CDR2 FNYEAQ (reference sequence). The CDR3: CASGPSGSYEQYF. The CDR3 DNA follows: TGTGCTAGCGGACCTAGCGGGAGCTACGAGCAGTACTTC.

The CDR3 bases are TGCGCCAGCAGCTTAGAGGGGGCGCAGGACACTGAAGCTTTCTTT. This gives the protein CASSLEGAQDTEAFF. The chain employs TRBV5-1 and TRBJ1-1; TRBD1 matches 7 bases. The CDR3 consists of 15 residues. V dropped 2 bases and J dropped 3; count of bases not matched to a gene: 7. Germline V gene sequence: CDR1 SGHRS, CDR2 YFSETQ.

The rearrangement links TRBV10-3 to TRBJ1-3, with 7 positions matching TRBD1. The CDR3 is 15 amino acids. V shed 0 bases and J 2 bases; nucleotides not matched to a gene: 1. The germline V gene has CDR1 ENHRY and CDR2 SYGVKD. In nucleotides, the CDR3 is TGTGCCATCAGTGAGTCGCAGGGGGCTGGAAACACCATATATTTT. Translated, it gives CAISESQGAGNTIYF.

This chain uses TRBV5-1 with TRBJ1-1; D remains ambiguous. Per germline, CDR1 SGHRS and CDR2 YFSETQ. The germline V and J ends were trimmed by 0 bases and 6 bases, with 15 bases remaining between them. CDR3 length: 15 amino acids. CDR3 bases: TGCGCCAGCAGCTTGGTACCGGGTTCCATCCCTGAAGCTTTCTTT. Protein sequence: CASSLVPGSIPEAFF.

CDR3 loop: CASSLTAGSVAEAFF. CDR3 in DNA: TGTGCCAGCAGCTTAACGGCAGGGTCGGTTGCTGAAGCTTTCTTT. The chain employs TRBV7-3 and TRBJ1-1, with a possible D match to TRBD1 (5 bases). This CDR3 is built from 15 residues. V lost 0 bases to trimming and J lost 6 bases, with 14 bases between them. Per the germline V gene, CDR1 is SGHTA and CDR2 is FQGTGA.

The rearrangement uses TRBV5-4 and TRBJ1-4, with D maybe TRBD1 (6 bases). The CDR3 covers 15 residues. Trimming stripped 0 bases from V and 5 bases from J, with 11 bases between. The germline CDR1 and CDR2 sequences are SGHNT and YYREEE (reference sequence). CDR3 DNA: TGTGCCAGCAGCTTGGCGGACAGAGCAAATGAAAAACTGTTTTTT. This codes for CASSLADRANEKLFF.

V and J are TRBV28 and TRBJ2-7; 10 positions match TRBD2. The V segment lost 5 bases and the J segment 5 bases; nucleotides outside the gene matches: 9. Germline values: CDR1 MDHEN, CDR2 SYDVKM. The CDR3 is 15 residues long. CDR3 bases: TGTGCCAGCAGTCCCACTCTAGCGGGAGCCCACGAGCAGTACTTC. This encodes CASSPTLAGAHEQYF.

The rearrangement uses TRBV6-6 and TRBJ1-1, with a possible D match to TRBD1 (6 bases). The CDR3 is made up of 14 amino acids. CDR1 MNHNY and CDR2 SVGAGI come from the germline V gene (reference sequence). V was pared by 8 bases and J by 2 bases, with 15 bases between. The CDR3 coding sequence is TGTGCCAGCCGCGGGGGGGCGCAAAACACTGAAGCTTTCTTT. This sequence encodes CASRGGAQNTEAFF.

The DNA of the CDR3 is TGTGCCAGCATACGGACTAGCGGGAGTCGTGAGCAGTTCTTC. This gives the protein CASIRTSGSREQFF. The chain is built from TRBV13 and TRBJ2-1; 13 bases are shared with TRBD2. Germline CDR1 is PRHDT and CDR2 is FYEKMQ (reference sequence). V was pared by 7 bases and J by 9 bases, with 6 bases of the junction left unmatched. The CDR3 totals 14 residues. Full variable domain (outside the CDR3, taken from reference TRBV13 and TRBJ2-1): AAGVIQSPRHLIKEKRETATLKCYPIPRHDTVYWYQQGPGQDPQFLISFYEKMQSDKGSIPDRFSAQQFSDYHSELNMSSLELGDSALYFCASIRTSGSREQFFGPGTRLTVL.